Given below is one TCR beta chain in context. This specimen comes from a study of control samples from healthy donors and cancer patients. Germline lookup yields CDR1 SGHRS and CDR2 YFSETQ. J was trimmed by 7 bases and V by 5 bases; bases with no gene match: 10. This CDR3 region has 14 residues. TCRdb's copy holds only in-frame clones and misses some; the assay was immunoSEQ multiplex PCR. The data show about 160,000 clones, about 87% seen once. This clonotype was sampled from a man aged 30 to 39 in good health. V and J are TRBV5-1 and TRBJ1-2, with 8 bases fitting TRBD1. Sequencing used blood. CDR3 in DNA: TGCGCCAGCAGTTCCTCCGGGACAGGCCTTGGCTACACCTTC. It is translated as CASSSSGTGLGYTF.